This section outlines one T cell receptor (beta chain) sequence together with its context. The sample belongs to a study of blood T cell repertoires in COVID-19. Turning to the study itself: T cells, B-cell-depleted T cells, or PBMCs provided the cDNA or gDNA that served as material.

This CDR3 comprises 16 residues. CDR1 is SGHDT and CDR2 is YYEEEE in the germline V gene. With 4 bases clipped from V and 9 bases from J, the junction kept 18 bases outside the gene matches. Those designated as exposed participants met a COVID-19 case within 2 weeks before study entry. Sequenced by immunoSEQ multiplex PCR; TCRdb stores in-frame clones only, minus some. This sample yields around 250,000 clones, of which about 85% are seen a single time; more than 6.5% belongs to the top ten. The rearrangement joins TRBV5-6 to TRBJ1-2, with 7 bases that match TRBD1. This clonotype was sampled from a woman aged 45-60 years who had been exposed to COVID-19. The material sequenced was PBMCs or T cells enriched from blood (not recorded which). As DNA, the CDR3 is TGTGCCAGCAGCCACCGGGACAGCGCTCTCGTATTTAGCTACACCTTC. As protein: CASSHRDSALVFSYTF.